The 30 T cell receptor beta chains below all came from one sample that was sequenced in a study of T cell repertoires in cytomegalovirus infection. TCRdb independently ran MiXCR on the reads; one entry per CDR3 protein. Altogether 90,000 to 120,000 distinct CDR3 sequences are present, 23% being singletons, with the ten largest covering roughly 43%. The sequencing input was CD8+ T cells from PBMCs. The origin of the receptors is a human donor in good health (CMV status not recorded). Some clones in this sample may be carry-over from other donors' samples.

This chain joins TRBV7-6 and TRBJ1-1, with TRBD1 as a possible D gene (5 bases). Germline CDR1 and CDR2: SGHVS and FNYEAQ. The CDR3 consists of 14 residues. With 6 bases removed from V and 0 bases from J, the gap between germline ends came to 11 bases. The CDR3 here is CASSLDTVNTEAFF. DNA of the CDR3: TGTGCCAGCAGTTTGGACACCGTGAACACTGAAGCTTTCTTT.

As to this clonotype: The junction does not match germline at one end; this may be a read error. The V and J genes are TRBV11-2 and TRBJ1-4; 7 bases map to TRBD1. Germline V gives CDR1 SGHAT, CDR2 FQNNGV. CDR3 length equals 15 residues. DNA of the CDR3: TGTACCAGCACCCGTACAGGGGATCGAGGAGAAAAACTGTTTTTT. Encoded protein: CTSTRTGDRGEKLFF.

The table lists this clonotype with a few counts. This sequence joins TRBV7-9 and TRBJ2-7, with 7 bases lining up with TRBD2. The germline gives CDR1 SEHNR, CDR2 FQNEAQ (reference sequence). Trimming removed 5 bases from V and 4 bases from J; junction bases left unmatched: 8. This CDR3 is 14 amino acids long. The CDR3 here is CASSVGEGRYEQYF. The CDR3, as DNA: TGTGCCAGCAGCGTAGGGGAGGGTAGGTACGAGCAGTACTTC.

The chain couples TRBV28 to TRBJ1-2; D is undetermined. The length of the CDR3 is 15 residues. The V end lost 5 bases, the J end lost 2 bases, and 15 bases lay between the germline ends. The germline gives CDR1 MDHEN, CDR2 SYDVKM. This chain's CDR3 is CASSPSVGRNYGYTF. The CDR3 DNA reads TGTGCCAGCAGTCCCTCCGTTGGGCGAAACTATGGCTACACCTTC.

This clonotype has at least ten counts. This chain's CDR3 is CASSPGFREQFF. As DNA, the CDR3 is TGTGCCAGCAGTCCAGGATTCCGGGAGCAGTTCTTC. The genes are TRBV28 and TRBJ2-1, with no clear D. With 5 bases removed from V and 10 bases from J, the gap between germline ends came to 12 bases. The CDR3 loop spans 12 amino acids. CDR1 is MDHEN and CDR2 is SYDVKM in the germline V gene.

This clonotype has a handful of counts. This sequence joins TRBV28 and TRBJ1-5; a possible D gene is TRBD1 (5 bases). Germline V gene data show CDR1 as MDHEN and CDR2 as SYDVKM. V was trimmed by 2 bases and J by 8 bases, leaving 13 bases between them. The CDR3 is 14 residues long. The CDR3 sequence: CASSLRQGREPQHF. CDR3 DNA: TGTGCCAGCAGTTTACGCCAGGGTAGGGAGCCCCAGCATTTT.

This clonotype was counted many times. This chain connects TRBV11-3 to TRBJ2-3, with D possibly TRBD2 on 5 matching bases. CDR3 size: 15 residues. Germline V gene data show CDR1 as SGHNT and CDR2 as YENEEA. Between the trimmed V and J ends, which lost 4 bases and 2 bases, there was a span of 13 bases. The CDR3 bases are TGTGCCAGCAGCTCCGCCCTCGGGATCACAGATACGCAGTATTTT. Its protein is CASSSALGITDTQYF.

In its sample, this clonotype was seen once. The chain employs TRBV20-1 and TRBJ2-7; TRBD1 agrees at 7 bases. Germline values: CDR1 DFQATT, CDR2 SNEGSKA (reference sequence). This CDR3 has 13 residues. Losses at the gene ends were 3 bases for V and 5 bases for J; bases not matched to a gene: 7. The CDR3 DNA follows: TGCAGTGCTAGTGAGACAGGGTTTAACGAGCAGTACTTC. Translated, it gives CSASETGFNEQYF.

This clonotype turned up a few times. The rearrangement links TRBV28 to TRBJ2-3; 7 bases align to TRBD1. Trimming removed 6 bases from V and 2 bases from J; junction bases left unmatched: 8. In germline, CDR1 is MDHEN, CDR2 SYDVKM. The CDR3 length is 15 residues. DNA for the CDR3: TGTGCCAGCAGGCCGGACAGGCCATACACAGATACGCAGTATTTT. Its protein product is CASRPDRPYTDTQYF.

This clonotype was counted between two and nine times. The genes are TRBV28 and TRBJ2-5, with D unclear. The CDR3 has 13 residues. V gave up 8 bases and J gave up 1 base, with 11 bases separating them. The germline V gene encodes CDR1 MDHEN and CDR2 SYDVKM. As DNA, the CDR3 is TGTGCCAGCCTACCCGGCCCCCAAGAGACCCAGTACTTC. It is translated as CASLPGPQETQYF.

The gene calls are TRBV25-1 and TRBJ2-5; D might be TRBD1 or TRBD2, each matching 5 bases. Deletions cut 5 bases from V and 5 bases from J, with 12 bases between. Germline CDR1 is MGHDK and CDR2 is SYGVNS. The CDR3 totals 13 residues. The CDR3 here is CASSSRDAETQYF. The CDR3 DNA reads as TGTGCCAGCAGTAGCCGGGACGCTGAGACCCAGTACTTC.

V is TRBV19 and J is TRBJ2-2; D is possibly TRBD2 (5 bases). Germline V gene data show CDR1 as LNHDA and CDR2 as SQIVND (reference sequence). Deletions cut 6 bases from V and 6 bases from J, with 11 bases between. The CDR3 has 13 amino acids. This CDR3 reads CASSLLDAGELFF. The CDR3 region has the DNA TGTGCCAGTAGCCTACTAGATGCCGGGGAGCTGTTTTTT.

There are a few counts of this clonotype. The rearrangement uses TRBV6-7 and TRBJ2-5, with unresolved D. TRBV6-7 has ORF status, its function being uncertain. V shed 2 bases and J shed 2 bases, with 9 bases lying between them. The CDR3 has 14 residues. Here the CDR3 reads CASSYEGDQETQYF. The CDR3 DNA sequence: TGTGCCAGCAGTTACGAAGGAGATCAAGAGACCCAGTACTTC.

This clonotype was recorded at least ten times. The chain recombines TRBV20-1 with TRBJ2-1, with TRBD1 matching 7 bases. Germline V gives CDR1 DFQATT, CDR2 SNEGSKA (reference sequence). The V segment lost 2 bases and the J segment 2 bases; nucleotides outside the gene matches: 6. This CDR3 spans 15 amino acids. The CDR3 protein is CSARPIDRAYNEQFF. The DNA of the CDR3 is TGCAGTGCTAGACCAATCGACAGGGCCTACAATGAGCAGTTCTTC.

The chain joins TRBV5-6 to TRBJ2-6, with D possibly TRBD2 on 5 matching bases. Looked up from germline, CDR1 is SGHDT and CDR2 is YYEEEE. The CDR3 length is 17 residues. Trimming shortened V by 4 bases and J by 2 bases, and 16 bases separated the two germline ends. The CDR3 DNA sequence: TGTGCCAGCAGCCCGGGCGCCGGGGTGACTGGGGCCAACGTCCTGACTTTC. It encodes CASSPGAGVTGANVLTF.

In its sample, this clonotype was seen a few times. The V gene is TRBV28, the J gene TRBJ2-5; 9 bases align to TRBD1. CDR1 is MDHEN, CDR2 SYDVKM, per germline. V lost 4 bases to trimming and J lost 1 base; unmatched junction nucleotides: 4. The CDR3 has 15 residues. CDR3 region: CASSSDRGGQETQYF. The CDR3 DNA follows: TGTGCCAGCAGTTCGGACAGGGGTGGCCAAGAGACCCAGTACTTC.

This chain links TRBV15 with TRBJ2-7; TRBD2 matches at 14 bases. The CDR3 length is 16 residues. From germline, CDR1 is LNHNV and CDR2 YYDKDF (reference sequence). V shed 1 base and J 7 bases; nucleotides not matched to a gene: 6. CDR3 in DNA: TGTGCCACCAGCAGAGCACCGGGACTAGCGGGAGATGAGCAGTACTTC. Translating it yields CATSRAPGLAGDEQYF.

The chain is built from TRBV4-3 and TRBJ2-1; 8 positions agree with TRBD2. The V gene end was trimmed by 3 bases and the J gene end by 7 bases; junction bases not matched to a gene: 11. This CDR3 region has 16 residues. The germline gives CDR1 LGHNA, CDR2 YSLEER. The CDR3 loop reads CASSHPGTGGVNEQFF. The CDR3 nucleotides read TGCGCCAGCAGCCACCCTGGGACCGGGGGGGTAAATGAGCAGTTCTTC.

The chain carries TRBV5-1 and TRBJ2-7; 8 positions match TRBD2. The CDR3 sequence is 14 residues long. Per the germline V gene, CDR1 is SGHRS and CDR2 is YFSETQ. V was clipped by 6 bases and J by 0 bases; unmatched bases: 5. CDR3 DNA: TGCGCCAGCAACGACGGGAGGGTCTCCTACGAGCAGTACTTC. Translating it yields CASNDGRVSYEQYF.

The rearrangement joins TRBV2 to TRBJ2-7; D gene uncertain. From germline, CDR1 is SNHLY and CDR2 FYNNEI. There are 14 residues in the CDR3. Between the trimmed V and J ends, which lost 3 bases and 0 bases, there was a span of 9 bases. Written as DNA, the CDR3 is TGTGCCAGCAGTGAGCGTCAGGACTCCTACGAGCAGTACTTC. Protein sequence: CASSERQDSYEQYF.

This clonotype was observed many times. This rearrangement joins TRBV7-8 to TRBJ1-2, with no clear D. This CDR3 region has 12 residues. The germline V gene encodes CDR1 SGHVS and CDR2 FQNEAQ. V was cut by 5 bases and J by 6 bases, with 10 bases left in between. CDR3 coding DNA: TGTGCCAGCAGCGCTAGGACTGATGGCTACACCTTC. It specifies CASSARTDGYTF. Filled out from reference TRBV7-8 and TRBJ1-2, the complete variable domain reads GAGVSQSPRYKVAKRGQDVALRCDPISGHVSLFWYQQALGQGPEFLTYFQNEAQLDKSGLPSDRFFAERPEGSVSTLKIQRTQQEDSAVYLCASSARTDGYTFGSGTRLTVV.

This chain connects TRBV7-6 to TRBJ1-1, with D uncertain. The CDR3 consists of 11 residues. V lost 1 base, J lost 7 bases, and 4 bases lay in between. Germline V lookup: CDR1 SGHVS, CDR2 FNYEAQ. The CDR3 loop reads CASSLGVEAFF. The CDR3 nucleotides read TGTGCCAGCAGCTTAGGCGTTGAAGCTTTCTTT.

The chain uses TRBV2 and TRBJ1-5, with TRBD1 matching over 8 bases. The V and J ends lost 6 bases and 5 bases, in that order; junction bases with no gene match: 9. This CDR3 spans 15 amino acids. Germline CDR1 is SNHLY and CDR2 is FYNNEI. CDR3 coding DNA: TGTGCCAGCAGCGCGACAGGGGCGAACGATCAGCCCCAGCATTTT. It yields the protein CASSATGANDQPQHF.

V is TRBV19 and J is TRBJ2-5, with D possibly matching TRBD1 (5 bases). V was cut by 2 bases and J by 1 base, with 11 bases left in between. Per germline, CDR1 LNHDA and CDR2 SQIVND (reference sequence). The CDR3 has 15 amino acids. The CDR3 nucleotides are TGTGCCAGTAGTATACGCGGAGACAGCCAAGAGACCCAGTACTTC. It yields the protein CASSIRGDSQETQYF.

This clonotype was recorded a few times. The CDR3 region has the DNA TGTGCCAGCAGCCCTACGGACAGCCAAGAGACCCAGTACTTC. This codes for CASSPTDSQETQYF. V gene TRBV6-2 or TRBV6-3 combines with J gene TRBJ2-5, with D possibly being TRBD1 (6 bases). Germline V gives CDR1 MNHEY, CDR2 SVGEGT. The V and J ends lost 6 bases and 1 base respectively, with 12 bases between them. This CDR3 spans 14 amino acids.

This rearrangement joins TRBV13 to TRBJ2-2, with TRBD2 identical over 8 bases. Germline V gene data show CDR1 as PRHDT and CDR2 as FYEKMQ (reference sequence). V lost 5 bases to trimming and J lost 1 base; unmatched junction nucleotides: 12. CDR3 size: 18 residues. CDR3 coding DNA: TGTGCCAGCAGCGTGAAAACCCATAGCGGGAAGAACACCGGGGAGCTGTTTTTT. Its protein product is CASSVKTHSGKNTGELFF.

This clonotype was detected only a few times. The rearrangement uses TRBV27 and TRBJ1-1; D gene ambiguous. Trimming left V 1 base short and J 2 bases short, with 14 bases between. The CDR3 runs 16 residues. Germline V gene data show CDR1 as MNHEY and CDR2 as SMNVEV (reference sequence). CDR3 region: CASSLFRAGINTEAFF. The CDR3 DNA reads TGTGCCAGCAGTTTATTTCGTGCGGGGATCAACACTGAAGCTTTCTTT.

The chain links TRBV20-1 to TRBJ2-1; perhaps TRBD2 as D (6 bases). The CDR3 contains 16 residues. Germline values: CDR1 DFQATT, CDR2 SNEGSKA (reference sequence). V lost 0 bases and J 0 bases, leaving 12 bases between the germline ends. CDR3 sequence reads: CSAREDGSHSYNEQFF. CDR3 in DNA: TGCAGTGCTAGAGAGGACGGGAGCCACTCCTACAATGAGCAGTTCTTC.

CDR3 sequence (DNA): TGTGCCGCTCAGGGTACCGGGGAGCTGTTTTTT. It translates to CAAQGTGELFF. The J gene is TRBJ2-2, the V gene TRBV6-2 or TRBV6-3, with a possible D match to TRBD1 (5 bases). V lost 11 bases to trimming and J lost 5 bases, with 9 bases between them. Germline V gene sequence: CDR1 MNHEY, CDR2 SVGEGT. The length of the CDR3 is 11 residues.

V and J are TRBV4-1 and TRBJ2-2; a weak D match, TRBD2 (7 bases). The germline V gene encodes CDR1 MGHRA and CDR2 YSYEKL. V lost 3 bases, J lost 8 bases, and 16 bases lay in between. The CDR3 covers 15 residues. The CDR3 region is CASSHLEGGGGELFF. The CDR3 DNA reads as TGCGCCAGCAGCCACTTAGAGGGGGGGGGTGGGGAGCTGTTTTTT.